A single sample gave rise to the 8 T cell receptor beta chains below, sequenced in a study of T-cell reconstitution after alpha-beta-depleted transplantation in children (dated by TCRdb to about 2016). The treatment or condition label of this sample denotes: allogeneic hematopoietic cell transplantation with graft depleted of TCRalphabeta T cells and CD19 B cells. Library preparation was by PCR. Instrument used: Illumina HiSeq 2500. Molecular barcoding was employed in the preparation of TCR libraries, with unique molecular identifiers being used to normalize TCRbeta repertoire quantification. TCRdb reworked the public reads: Q25 trimming with fastp, MiXCR clone assembly, productive beta chains retained. Each record represents a unique CDR3 protein, reported with the most common genes and DNA among its rows. The sample has fewer than 550,000 distinct CDR3 sequences on record, 9.5% to 12% of them singletons. Approximately 14% of the sample is taken by the ten largest.

The sequences come from PBMCs, mostly from graft donor cells, collected 180 days after TCRalphabeta/CD19-depleted stem cell transplant. All receptors derive from a female patient aged 2 to 10 who had a stem cell transplant for aplastic anemia, so the T cells may come from the graft donor.

This clonotype was observed once. V gene TRBV7-3 combines with J gene TRBJ2-1; D perhaps matches TRBD2 (6 bases). The CDR3 has 16 amino acids. The germline V and J ends were trimmed by 5 bases and 5 bases, with 19 bases remaining between them. Per germline, CDR1 SGHTA and CDR2 FQGTGA. CDR3 nucleotides: TGTGCCAGCAGCCCGACGAGGAGGGAGACCCACAATGAGCAGTTCTTC. Its translation is CASSPTRRETHNEQFF.

The gene calls are TRBV29-1 and TRBJ1-2; no clear D gene. The CDR3 covers 11 residues. V was pared by 2 bases and J by 8 bases, with 9 bases between. CDR1 is SQVTM, CDR2 ANQGSEA, per germline. CDR3 residues: CSVERVGGYTF. The CDR3 DNA reads as TGCAGCGTTGAAAGGGTTGGAGGCTACACCTTC.

This clonotype was counted a few times. The chain employs TRBV20-1 and TRBJ1-2, with TRBD1 as a possible D gene (5 bases). Germline CDR1 DFQATT, CDR2 SNEGSKA (reference sequence). The CDR3 is made up of 15 amino acids. The V end lost 5 bases, the J end lost 1 base, and 17 bases lay between the germline ends. For the CDR3, the DNA is TGCAGTGCTGAACTCGGACGGGGCTTTAACTATGGCTACACCTTC. Translating it yields CSAELGRGFNYGYTF.

The chain uses TRBV2 and TRBJ2-7; D assignment may be TRBD1 or TRBD2 (5 bases each). The V gene lost 6 bases and the J gene lost 6 bases, with 18 bases spanning the gap. This CDR3 comprises 14 residues. The germline CDR1 and CDR2 sequences are SNHLY and FYNNEI. The CDR3 here is CASSGRGPLPEQYF. The CDR3 bases are TGTGCCAGCAGCGGACGGGGCCCTCTTCCCGAGCAGTACTTC.

This clonotype came up many times. The chain has TRBV3-1 and TRBJ2-1; D is undetermined. In germline, CDR1 is LGHDT, CDR2 YNNKEL (reference sequence). V lost 3 bases and J 9 bases, leaving 6 bases between the germline ends. This CDR3 is built from 11 residues. CDR3 in amino acids: CASSQVGEQFF. The CDR3 bases are TGTGCCAGCAGCCAGGTGGGTGAGCAGTTCTTC.

The genes are TRBV6-2 or TRBV6-3 and TRBJ2-2, with a tentative D call TRBD2 (5 bases). Germline CDR1 is MNHEY and CDR2 is SVGEGT. With 6 bases removed from V and 0 bases from J, the gap between germline ends came to 17 bases. The CDR3 length is 17 residues. CDR3 in DNA: TGTGCCAGCAGCCCCCTAGCAGTGCGGACGAACACCGGGGAGCTGTTTTTT. Translating gives CASSPLAVRTNTGELFF.

The chain carries TRBV9 and TRBJ2-1; perhaps TRBD2 as D (7 bases). CDR1 is SGDLS and CDR2 is YYNGEE in the germline V gene. This CDR3 region has 16 residues. The V end was cut by 4 bases, the J end by 5 bases, with 19 bases between. CDR3 region: CASSPRGREWDNEQFF. In nucleotides, the CDR3 is TGTGCCAGCAGCCCCCGGGGGCGGGAGTGGGACAATGAGCAGTTCTTC.

The chain uses TRBV7-9 and TRBJ1-5; possible D gene TRBD1, 5 bases. Trimming stripped 1 base from V and 9 bases from J, with 16 bases between. The germline CDR1 and CDR2 sequences are SEHNR and FQNEAQ (reference sequence). The CDR3 sequence is 15 residues long. The CDR3: CASSLGERGSGPQHF. Written as DNA, the CDR3 is TGTGCCAGCAGCTTAGGGGAAAGGGGAAGCGGGCCCCAGCATTTT.